This TCR beta chain came from a study of T cell responses to AZD1222 COVID-19 vaccine. Overall study context: It was second doses at about 4 or about 12 weeks that were pooled.

Study findings and constraints: Per reports, nearly half of all spike-specific TCRs target regions that are unmutated in variants. The breadth and depth of Spike-specific TCRs increased once two AZD1222 doses had been given. White British ancestry dominated among donors, who included more females, and clonal diversity was possibly underestimated.

Data came from immunoSEQ multiplex PCR; TCRdb stores just in-frame clones and leaves some out. The table includes about 130,000 clones, 85% to 95% detected once. This clone occurred a few times. Its target is unknown. This CDR3 comprises 13 residues. The germline gives CDR1 SGHNT, CDR2 YENEEA. V shed 1 base and J shed 3 bases, with 5 bases lying between them. This specimen was peripheral blood, taken on day 0 of AZD1222 vaccination. This clonotype originated in an adult in good health. The chain couples TRBV11-3 to TRBJ2-3, with D unclear. The chain's CDR3 is CASSLVTTDTQYF. The CDR3 nucleotides read TGTGCCAGCAGCTTAGTAACAACAGATACGCAGTATTTT.